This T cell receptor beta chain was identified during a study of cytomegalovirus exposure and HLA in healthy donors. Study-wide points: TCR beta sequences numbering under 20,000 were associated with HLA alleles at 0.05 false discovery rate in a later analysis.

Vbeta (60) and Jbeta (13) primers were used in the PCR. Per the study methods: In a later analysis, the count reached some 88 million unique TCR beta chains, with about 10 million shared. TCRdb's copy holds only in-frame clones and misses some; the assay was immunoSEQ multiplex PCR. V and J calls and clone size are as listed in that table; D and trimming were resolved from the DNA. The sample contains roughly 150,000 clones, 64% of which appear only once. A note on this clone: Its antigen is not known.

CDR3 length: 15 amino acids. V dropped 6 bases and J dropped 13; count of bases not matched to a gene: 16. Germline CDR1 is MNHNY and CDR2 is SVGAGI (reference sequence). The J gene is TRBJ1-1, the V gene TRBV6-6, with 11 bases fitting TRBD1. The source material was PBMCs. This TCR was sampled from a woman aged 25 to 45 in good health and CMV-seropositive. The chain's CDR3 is CASSHGTSGQGDVFF. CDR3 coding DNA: TGTGCCAGCAGCCACGGGACCTCGGGACAGGGGGATGTTTTCTTT.